This entry lists 10 T cell receptor beta chains sequenced from one sample in a study of beta chain features in type 1 diabetes. These receptors have no identified antigens. The authors reverse transcribed all of the isolated RNA, so sequencing captured expressed TCRB transcripts. Assay: immunoSEQ multiplex PCR; the TCRdb copy retains only in-frame clones and omits some. The sample shows nearly 350,000 clones, about a tenth of them seen only once. Study outcomes and limitations: Shortening that was moderate but significant affected the TCRB CDR3s of Type 1 diabetes patients in all four CD4+ subsets.

The sample comprised central memory CD4+ T cells from blood. These receptors all stem from a man aged 25 to 45 with type 1 diabetes.

This chain uses TRBV5-6 with TRBJ1-6; D not certain. The CDR3 extends over 14 amino acids. Germline lookup yields CDR1 SGHDT and CDR2 YYEEEE. Trimming shortened V by 0 bases and J by 9 bases, and 10 bases separated the two germline ends. CDR3 nucleotides: TGTGCCAGCAGCTTGGGGGGTCTTGGTTCACCCCTCCACTTT. The encoded protein is CASSLGGLGSPLHF.

This rearrangement joins TRBV29-1 to TRBJ2-6, with a tentative D call TRBD1 (5 bases). V shed 1 base and J shed 2 bases, with 6 bases lying between them. Germline V gene data show CDR1 as SQVTM and CDR2 as ANQGSEA. The CDR3 spans 14 residues. CDR3 in amino acids: CSVEGGAGANVLTF. The CDR3 nucleotides are TGCAGCGTTGAAGGGGGCGCTGGGGCCAACGTCCTGACTTTC.

This clone has more than one count but fewer than ten. This specimen includes other DNA sequences encoding the same CDR3. This sequence joins TRBV7-2 and TRBJ1-2, with TRBD1 matching over 9 bases. Germline lookup yields CDR1 SGHTA and CDR2 FQGNSA. After removal of 5 bases from V and 5 bases from J, the junction contained 3 bases not matched to a gene. The CDR3 loop spans 13 amino acids. The DNA for the CDR3 is TGTGCCAGCAGCCAGGGACAGGGTTATGGCTACACCTTC. It codes for CASSQGQGYGYTF.

The rearrangement uses TRBV7-9 and TRBJ1-4, with 8 positions matching TRBD1. After removal of 5 bases from V and 4 bases from J, the junction contained 3 bases not matched to a gene. The CDR3 contains 14 residues. In germline, CDR1 is SEHNR, CDR2 FQNEAQ (reference sequence). The CDR3 region is CASSVDRGNEKLFF. CDR3 nucleotide sequence: TGTGCCAGCAGCGTTGACAGGGGTAATGAAAAACTGTTTTTT. Full variable domain (outside the CDR3, taken from reference TRBV7-9 and TRBJ1-4): DTGVSQNPRHKITKRGQNVTFRCDPISEHNRLYWYRQTLGQGPEFLTYFQNEAQLEKSRLLSDRFSAERPKGSFSTLEIQRTEQGDSAMYLCASSVDRGNEKLFFGSGTQLSVL.

This clone has more than one count but fewer than ten. V gene TRBV5-6 combines with J gene TRBJ1-1; D not resolved. The CDR3 is 14 amino acids. The germline V and J ends were trimmed by 0 bases and 4 bases, with 10 bases remaining between them. Per germline, CDR1 SGHDT and CDR2 YYEEEE. The CDR3 here is CASSLGGGGTEAFF. CDR3 DNA: TGTGCCAGCAGCTTGGGGGGTGGAGGCACTGAAGCTTTCTTT.

A few counts support this clone. This chain links TRBV2 with TRBJ1-2; D might be TRBD1 (5 bases). V lost 2 bases and J 2 bases, leaving 9 bases between the germline ends. Germline V gives CDR1 SNHLY, CDR2 FYNNEI. The CDR3 covers 14 residues. The CDR3 reads CASSEQGNNYGYTF. CDR3 in DNA: TGTGCCAGCAGTGAACAGGGAAACAACTATGGCTACACCTTC. The full variable domain, completed using reference TRBV2 and TRBJ1-2, is EPEVTQTPSHQVTQMGQEVILRCVPISNHLYFYWYRQILGQKVEFLVSFYNNEISEKSEIFDDQFSVERPDGSNFTLKIRSTKLEDSAMYFCASSEQGNNYGYTFGSGTRLTVV.

The rearrangement uses TRBV4-2 and TRBJ2-7; the match to TRBD1 covers 9 bases. The V and J ends lost 4 bases and 2 bases, in that order; junction bases with no gene match: 6. Germline CDR1 LGHNA, CDR2 YNFKEQ. This CDR3 region has 15 residues. CDR3: CASSRAGTGTYEQYF. CDR3 DNA sequence: TGTGCCAGCAGCCGAGCCGGGACAGGGACCTACGAGCAGTACTTC.

The sample holds a few counts of this clone. The chain has TRBV5-1 and TRBJ1-2; 8 bases map to TRBD1. CDR1 and CDR2 from the germline V gene are SGHRS and YFSETQ. V gave up 3 bases and J gave up 1 base; unmatched junction bases: 8. CDR3 length: 16 amino acids. The CDR3 DNA follows: TGCGCCAGCAGCTCCCTTGGACAGGGAGGTAACTATGGCTACACCTTC. This sequence encodes CASSSLGQGGNYGYTF.

As regards this clone: Relative to the germline gene, one junction end is altered; a read error may explain this. The chain recombines TRBV30 with TRBJ1-1; D uncertain. CDR3 size: 14 residues. Looked up from germline, CDR1 is GTSNPN and CDR2 is SVGIG (reference sequence). The CDR3 reads CAWRGADRNSEAFF. The CDR3, as DNA: TGTGCCTGGAGAGGAGCAGATAGGAACAGTGAAGCTTTCTTT.

A few counts support this clone. The J gene is TRBJ2-5, the V gene TRBV5-6; 9 bases align to TRBD2. The V segment lost 7 bases and the J segment 4 bases; nucleotides outside the gene matches: 5. Germline V gene sequence: CDR1 SGHDT, CDR2 YYEEEE. The CDR3 totals 13 residues. CDR3: CASSRGGRETQYF. The CDR3 DNA is TGTGCCAGCTCGCGGGGGGGCCGAGAGACCCAGTACTTC. Based on the CDR3 plus reference TRBV5-6 and TRBJ2-5, the full variable domain is DAGVTQSPTHLIKTRGQQVTLRCSPKSGHDTVSWYQQALGQGPQFIFQYYEEEERQRGNFPDRFSGHQFPNYSSELNVNALLLGDSALYLCASSRGGRETQYFGPGTRLLVL.